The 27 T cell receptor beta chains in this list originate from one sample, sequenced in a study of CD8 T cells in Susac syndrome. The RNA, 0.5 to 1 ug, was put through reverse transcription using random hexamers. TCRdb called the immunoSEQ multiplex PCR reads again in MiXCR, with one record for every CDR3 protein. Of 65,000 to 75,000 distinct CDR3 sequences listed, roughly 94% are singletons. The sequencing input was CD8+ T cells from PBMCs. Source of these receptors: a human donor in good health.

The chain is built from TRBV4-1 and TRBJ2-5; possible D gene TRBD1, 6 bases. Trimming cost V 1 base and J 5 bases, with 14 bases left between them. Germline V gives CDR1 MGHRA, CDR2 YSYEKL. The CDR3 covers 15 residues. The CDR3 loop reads CASSQGYRERETQYF. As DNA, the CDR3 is TGCGCCAGCAGCCAAGGCTACAGGGAGAGGGAGACCCAGTACTTC.

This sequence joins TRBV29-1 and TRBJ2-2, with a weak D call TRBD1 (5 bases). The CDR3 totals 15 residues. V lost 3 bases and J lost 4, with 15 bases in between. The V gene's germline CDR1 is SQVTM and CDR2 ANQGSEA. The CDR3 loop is CSVEVWQGSTGELFF. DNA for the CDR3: TGCAGCGTTGAGGTGTGGCAGGGAAGCACCGGGGAGCTGTTTTTT.

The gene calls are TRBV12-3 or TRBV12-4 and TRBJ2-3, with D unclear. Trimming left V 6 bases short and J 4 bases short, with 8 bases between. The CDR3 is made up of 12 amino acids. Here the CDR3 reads CASRLGADTQYF. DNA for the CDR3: TGTGCCAGCAGACTTGGGGCAGATACGCAGTATTTT.

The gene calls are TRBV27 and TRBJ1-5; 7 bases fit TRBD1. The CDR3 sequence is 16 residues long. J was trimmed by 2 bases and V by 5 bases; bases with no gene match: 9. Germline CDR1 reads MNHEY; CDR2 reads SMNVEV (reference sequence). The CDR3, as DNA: TGTGCCAGCAGTCCTATTACCACAGGGGGCAATCAGCCCCAGCATTTT. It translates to CASSPITTGGNQPQHF.

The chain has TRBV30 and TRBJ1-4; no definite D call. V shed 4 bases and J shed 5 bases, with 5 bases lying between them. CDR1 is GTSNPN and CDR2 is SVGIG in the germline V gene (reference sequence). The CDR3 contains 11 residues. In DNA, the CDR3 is TGTGCCTGGACAGGAAATGAAAAACTGTTTTTT. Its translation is CAWTGNEKLFF.

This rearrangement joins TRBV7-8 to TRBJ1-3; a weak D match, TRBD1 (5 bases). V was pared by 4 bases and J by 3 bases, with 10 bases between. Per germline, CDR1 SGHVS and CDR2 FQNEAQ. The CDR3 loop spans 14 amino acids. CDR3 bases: TGTGCCAGCAGCTCATGGGGGAATGGAAACACCATATATTTT. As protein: CASSSWGNGNTIYF.

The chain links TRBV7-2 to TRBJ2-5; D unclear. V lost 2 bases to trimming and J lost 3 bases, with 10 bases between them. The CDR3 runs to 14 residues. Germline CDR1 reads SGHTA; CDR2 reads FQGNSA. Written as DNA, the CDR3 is TGTGCCAGCAGCTTATGGGCAAGCAAAGAGACCCAGTACTTC. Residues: CASSLWASKETQYF.

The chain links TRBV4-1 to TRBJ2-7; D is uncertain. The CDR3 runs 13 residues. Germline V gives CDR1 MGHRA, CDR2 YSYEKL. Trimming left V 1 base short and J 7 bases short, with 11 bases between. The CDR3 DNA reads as TGCGCCAGCAGCCAAGGTGGCAGTCGGGAGCAGTACTTC. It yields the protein CASSQGGSREQYF.

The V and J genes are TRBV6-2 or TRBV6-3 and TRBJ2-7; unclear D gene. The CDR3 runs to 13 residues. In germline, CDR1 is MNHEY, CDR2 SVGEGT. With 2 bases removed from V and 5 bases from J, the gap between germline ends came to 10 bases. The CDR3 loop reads CASSYAETHEQYV. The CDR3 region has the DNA TGTGCCAGCAGTTACGCTGAAACCCACGAGCAGTACGTC.

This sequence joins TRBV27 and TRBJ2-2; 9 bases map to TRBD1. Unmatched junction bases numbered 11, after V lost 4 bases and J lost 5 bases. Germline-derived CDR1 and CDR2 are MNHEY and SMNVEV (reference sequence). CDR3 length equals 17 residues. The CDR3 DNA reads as TGTGCCAGCAGTTCCTCCTACAGGGGGCGGGATACCGGGGAGCTGTTTTTT. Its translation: CASSSSYRGRDTGELFF.

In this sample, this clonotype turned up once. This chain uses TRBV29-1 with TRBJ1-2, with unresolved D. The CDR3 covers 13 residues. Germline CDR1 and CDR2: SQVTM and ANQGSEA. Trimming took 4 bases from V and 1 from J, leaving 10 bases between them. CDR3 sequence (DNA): TGCAGCGTTGTGTCAGAGAATAACTATGGCTACACCTTC. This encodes CSVVSENNYGYTF.

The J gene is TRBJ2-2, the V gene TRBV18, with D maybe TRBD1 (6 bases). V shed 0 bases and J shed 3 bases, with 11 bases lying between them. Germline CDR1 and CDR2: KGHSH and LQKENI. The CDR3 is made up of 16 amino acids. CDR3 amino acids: CASSPPPGVYTGELFF. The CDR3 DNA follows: TGTGCCAGCTCACCACCGCCAGGGGTCTACACCGGGGAGCTGTTTTTT.

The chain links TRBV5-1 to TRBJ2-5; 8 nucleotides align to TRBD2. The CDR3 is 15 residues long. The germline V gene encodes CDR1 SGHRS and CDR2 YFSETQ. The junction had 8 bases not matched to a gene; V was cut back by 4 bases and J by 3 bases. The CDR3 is CASSPYPGGEETQYF. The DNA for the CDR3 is TGCGCCAGCAGCCCGTATCCCGGGGGGGAAGAGACCCAGTACTTC.

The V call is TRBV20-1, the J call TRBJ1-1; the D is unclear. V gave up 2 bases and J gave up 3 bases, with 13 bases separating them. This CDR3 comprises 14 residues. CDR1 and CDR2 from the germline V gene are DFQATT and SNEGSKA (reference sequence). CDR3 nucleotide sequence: TGCAGTGCTAGATCCCCGGTACAGTACACTGAAGCTTTCTTT. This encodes CSARSPVQYTEAFF.

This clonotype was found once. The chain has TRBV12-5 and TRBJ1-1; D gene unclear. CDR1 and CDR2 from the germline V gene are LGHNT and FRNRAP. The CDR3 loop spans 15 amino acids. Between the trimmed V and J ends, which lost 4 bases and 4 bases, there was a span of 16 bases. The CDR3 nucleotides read TGTGCTAGTGGTTCGCCGGATGGGTCGGGCACTGAAGCTTTCTTT. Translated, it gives CASGSPDGSGTEAFF.

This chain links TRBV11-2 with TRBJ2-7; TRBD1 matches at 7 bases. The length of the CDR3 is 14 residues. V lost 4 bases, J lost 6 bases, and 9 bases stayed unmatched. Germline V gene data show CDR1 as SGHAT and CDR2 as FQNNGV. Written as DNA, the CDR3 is TGTGCCAGCAGCTCCGCAGGAAACAGGGGCGAGCAGTACTTC. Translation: CASSSAGNRGEQYF.

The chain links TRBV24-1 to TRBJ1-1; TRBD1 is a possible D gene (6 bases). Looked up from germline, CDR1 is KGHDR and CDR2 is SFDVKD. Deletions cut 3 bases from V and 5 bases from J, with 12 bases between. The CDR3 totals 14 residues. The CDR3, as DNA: TGTGCCACCAGTGATGGAGGTACAGGGACTGAAGCTTTCTTT. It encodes CATSDGGTGTEAFF.

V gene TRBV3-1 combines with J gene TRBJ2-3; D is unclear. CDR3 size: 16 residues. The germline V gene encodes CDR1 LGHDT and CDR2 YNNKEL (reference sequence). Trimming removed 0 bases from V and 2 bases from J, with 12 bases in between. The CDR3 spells CASSQEVGIITDTQYF. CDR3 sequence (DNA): TGTGCCAGCAGCCAAGAGGTGGGGATCATCACAGATACGCAGTATTTT.

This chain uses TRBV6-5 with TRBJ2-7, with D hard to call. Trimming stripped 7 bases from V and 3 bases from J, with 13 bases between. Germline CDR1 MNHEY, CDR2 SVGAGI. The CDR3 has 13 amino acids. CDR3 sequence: CASNGPTDYEQYF. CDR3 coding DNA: TGTGCCAGCAATGGTCCTACAGACTACGAGCAGTACTTC.

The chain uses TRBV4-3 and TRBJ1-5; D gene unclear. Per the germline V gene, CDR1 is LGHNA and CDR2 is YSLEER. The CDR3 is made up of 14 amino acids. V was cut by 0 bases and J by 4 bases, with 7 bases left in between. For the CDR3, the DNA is TGCGCCAGCAGCCAAGATAGGCAGAATCAGCCCCAGCATTTT. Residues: CASSQDRQNQPQHF.

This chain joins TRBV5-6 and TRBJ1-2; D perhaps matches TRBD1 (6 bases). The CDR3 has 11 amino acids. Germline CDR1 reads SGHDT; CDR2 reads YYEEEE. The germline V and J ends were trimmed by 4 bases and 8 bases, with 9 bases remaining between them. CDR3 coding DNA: TGTGCCAGCAGCACAGGGATGGGCTACACCTTC. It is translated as CASSTGMGYTF.

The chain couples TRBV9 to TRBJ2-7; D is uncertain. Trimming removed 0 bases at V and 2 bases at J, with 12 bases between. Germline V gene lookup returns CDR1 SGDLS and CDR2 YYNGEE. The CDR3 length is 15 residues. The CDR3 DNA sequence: TGTGCCAGCAGCGTAGGGGCCAGGACCCCCTACGAGCAGTACTTC. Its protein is CASSVGARTPYEQYF.

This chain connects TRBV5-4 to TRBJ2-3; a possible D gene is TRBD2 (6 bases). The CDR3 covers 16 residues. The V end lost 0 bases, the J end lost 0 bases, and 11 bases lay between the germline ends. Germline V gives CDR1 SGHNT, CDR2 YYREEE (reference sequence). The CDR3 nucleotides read TGTGCCAGCAGCTTGGATGGTAGCGGCAGCACAGATACGCAGTATTTT. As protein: CASSLDGSGSTDTQYF.

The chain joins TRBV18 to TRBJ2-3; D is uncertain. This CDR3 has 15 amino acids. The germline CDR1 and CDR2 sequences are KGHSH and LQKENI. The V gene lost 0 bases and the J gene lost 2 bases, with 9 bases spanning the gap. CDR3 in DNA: TGTGCCAGCTCACCACCCCGCCAGCCCACAGATACGCAGTATTTT. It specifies CASSPPRQPTDTQYF.

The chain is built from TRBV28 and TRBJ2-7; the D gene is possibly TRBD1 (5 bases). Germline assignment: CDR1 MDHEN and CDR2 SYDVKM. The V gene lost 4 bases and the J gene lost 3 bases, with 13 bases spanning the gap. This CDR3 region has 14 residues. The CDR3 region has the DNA TGTGCCAGCAGTTACTTCGCAGGGAACTACGAGCAGTACTTC. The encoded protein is CASSYFAGNYEQYF.

The CDR3 here is CASSLGPRSEQYV. The CDR3 DNA reads as TGTGCCAGCAGCTTAGGGCCCCGCAGCGAGCAGTACGTC. V usage is TRBV7-2 and J usage is TRBJ2-7, with no clear D. The CDR3 consists of 13 residues. Germline V gives CDR1 SGHTA, CDR2 FQGNSA. Trimming took 1 base from V and 6 from J, leaving 10 bases between them.

CDR3 coding DNA: TGTGCCAGCAGCTTAGGGGGAGCCTATGGCTACACCTTC. It encodes CASSLGGAYGYTF. The gene calls are TRBV7-3 and TRBJ1-2, with D maybe TRBD1 (5 bases). V was shortened by 2 bases and J by 4 bases, with 8 bases between the two germline ends. Looked up from germline, CDR1 is SGHTA and CDR2 is FQGTGA. The CDR3 contains 13 residues.